These 17 T cell receptor beta chains originate from one sample sequenced in a study of cytomegalovirus exposure and HLA in healthy donors. PCR primers comprised 60 Vbeta and 13 Jbeta primers. Libraries were prepared by immunoSEQ multiplex PCR; TCRdb keeps only in-frame clonotypes and omits some of them. The sample carries 150,000 or so clones, about 75% recorded once. The specimen sequenced was PBMCs. The receptors originated from a female donor in good health and CMV-seronegative.

The rearrangement joins TRBV27 to TRBJ2-3; 9 bases are shared with TRBD2. The V gene's germline CDR1 is MNHEY and CDR2 SMNVEV (reference sequence). CDR3 size: 16 residues. J was trimmed by 1 base and V by 6 bases; bases with no gene match: 8. CDR3: CASRLAGAGGTDTQYF. The CDR3 DNA follows: TGTGCCAGCAGATTAGCGGGAGCGGGAGGCACAGATACGCAGTATTTT.

The V and J genes are TRBV4-1 and TRBJ1-1, with a tentative D call TRBD1 (6 bases). The CDR3 extends over 14 amino acids. Looked up from germline, CDR1 is MGHRA and CDR2 is YSYEKL. With 4 bases removed from V and 12 bases from J, the gap between germline ends came to 21 bases. The CDR3 DNA sequence: TGCGCCAGCAGCCGGAGAATGGGGGGGCCGCACACTTTCTTT. Its translation is CASSRRMGGPHTFF.

The V and J genes are TRBV9 and TRBJ1-3; D is unclear. V dropped 0 bases and J dropped 4 bases, with 11 bases sitting between them. The CDR3 is 15 residues long. Germline lookup yields CDR1 SGDLS and CDR2 YYNGEE. CDR3 residues: CASSVAGSLGNTIYF. The DNA of the CDR3 is TGTGCCAGCAGCGTAGCAGGCAGTTTAGGAAACACCATATATTTT.

The gene calls are TRBV7-9 and TRBJ2-7; 7 bases are a match to TRBD1. Germline V lookup: CDR1 SEHNR, CDR2 FQNEAQ (reference sequence). V lost 5 bases to trimming and J lost 5 bases; unmatched junction nucleotides: 3. The CDR3 is made up of 12 amino acids. The CDR3 loop reads CASSTTGNEQYF. The CDR3 DNA reads TGTGCCAGCAGCACGACAGGGAACGAGCAGTACTTC.

The rearrangement joins TRBV10-1 to TRBJ2-5; D is possibly TRBD1 (6 bases). CDR1 is WNHNN, CDR2 SYGVQD, per germline (reference sequence). V shed 5 bases and J shed 5 bases, with 12 bases lying between them. The length of the CDR3 is 13 residues. CDR3 DNA: TGCGCCAGCAGTTCGGGACAAAGGGAGACCCAGTACTTC. This sequence encodes CASSSGQRETQYF.

The rearrangement uses TRBV7-2 and TRBJ1-5, with 8 bases lining up with TRBD1. Germline V lookup: CDR1 SGHTA, CDR2 FQGNSA. The CDR3 has 13 amino acids. Germline trimming cut 5 bases from V and 7 bases from J; bases unmatched to any gene: 4. CDR3 DNA sequence: TGTGCCAGCAGCCCGGACAGGGTACAGCCCCAGCATTTT. Translating gives CASSPDRVQPQHF. The full variable domain, rest sourced from reference TRBV7-2 and TRBJ1-5, is GAGVSQSPSNKVTEKGKDVELRCDPISGHTALYWYRQSLGQGLEFLIYFQGNSAPDKSGLPSDRFSAERTGGSVSTLTIQRTQQEDSAVYLCASSPDRVQPQHFGDGTRLSIL.

The rearrangement links TRBV7-2 to TRBJ2-5, with D perhaps matching TRBD2 (6 bases). V lost 5 bases to trimming and J lost 5 bases, with 15 bases between them. Germline CDR1 reads SGHTA; CDR2 reads FQGNSA. The CDR3 runs to 14 residues. The CDR3 DNA follows: TGTGCCAGCAGCCCATCCGGGGCGGGGGAGACCCAGTACTTC. Protein product: CASSPSGAGETQYF.

This clone was counted a few times. The V gene is TRBV5-1, the J gene TRBJ2-7; D gene ambiguous. Deletions cut 2 bases from V and 9 bases from J, with 15 bases between. CDR1 and CDR2 from the germline V gene are SGHRS and YFSETQ. CDR3 size: 13 residues. CDR3 residues: CASSFGDADRQYF. The CDR3 bases are TGCGCCAGCAGCTTTGGAGACGCGGATAGGCAGTACTTC.

The V call is TRBV2, the J call TRBJ1-1; TRBD1 aligns across 9 bases. This CDR3 is built from 14 residues. CDR1 is SNHLY and CDR2 is FYNNEI in the germline V gene. V was clipped by 5 bases and J by 4 bases; unmatched bases: 5. The CDR3 reads CASSLQGASTEAFF. Written as DNA, the CDR3 is TGTGCCAGCAGTTTACAGGGGGCCAGCACTGAAGCTTTCTTT. Together with reference TRBV2 and TRBJ1-1, the CDR3 gives the full variable domain: EPEVTQTPSHQVTQMGQEVILRCVPISNHLYFYWYRQILGQKVEFLVSFYNNEISEKSEIFDDQFSVERPDGSNFTLKIRSTKLEDSAMYFCASSLQGASTEAFFGQGTRLTVV.

J is TRBJ2-3 and V is TRBV4-3, with TRBD2 matching over 8 bases. V trimming: 3 bases; J trimming: 5 bases; junction bases outside the gene matches: 7. Germline V gives CDR1 LGHNA, CDR2 YSLEER. The CDR3 is made up of 15 amino acids. The CDR3 sequence: CASSHSGSPGDTQYF. Here the CDR3 DNA reads TGCGCCAGCAGCCACAGCGGGAGCCCCGGAGATACGCAGTATTTT.

V and J are TRBV4-3 and TRBJ2-1; no definite D call. This CDR3 spans 13 amino acids. V was trimmed by 0 bases and J by 7 bases, leaving 7 bases between them. CDR1 is LGHNA, CDR2 YSLEER, per germline. CDR3 residues: CASSQEAGNEQFF. CDR3 DNA sequence: TGCGCCAGCAGCCAAGAGGCCGGGAATGAGCAGTTCTTC.

This rearrangement joins TRBV5-4 to TRBJ2-1; TRBD2 matches 11 bases. J was trimmed by 4 bases and V by 0 bases; bases with no gene match: 9. Germline CDR1 reads SGHNT; CDR2 reads YYREEE (reference sequence). The CDR3 covers 18 residues. The CDR3 DNA follows: TGTGCCAGCAGCTTGGACCCCTCGGGACTAGCGGATTACAATGAGCAGTTCTTC. Its protein is CASSLDPSGLADYNEQFF.

About this clone: This same CDR3 is encoded by further DNA sequences in the sample. This chain joins TRBV2 and TRBJ1-5; TRBD1 aligns across 7 bases. This CDR3 is 15 amino acids long. J gave up 0 bases and V 1 base, and 0 bases lay outside the gene matches. The germline CDR1 and CDR2 sequences are SNHLY and FYNNEI. CDR3 nucleotide sequence: TGTGCCAGCAGTGAAGACAGGGGTAGCAATCAGCCCCAGCATTTT. As protein: CASSEDRGSNQPQHF.

This rearrangement joins TRBV25-1 to TRBJ2-1, with 9 bases matching TRBD2. Germline CDR1 MGHDK, CDR2 SYGVNS. This CDR3 contains 15 residues. Losses at the gene ends were 1 base for V and 6 bases for J; bases not matched to a gene: 4. CDR3 amino acids: CASSESGLAANEQFF. The CDR3 DNA sequence: TGTGCCAGCAGTGAATCGGGACTAGCTGCCAATGAGCAGTTCTTC.

The gene calls are TRBV6-5 and TRBJ2-5, with TRBD2 identical over 11 bases. In germline, CDR1 is MNHEY, CDR2 SVGAGI. Trimming cost V 0 bases and J 11 bases; bases outside gene matches: 8. The CDR3 is made up of 15 amino acids. The DNA for the CDR3 is TGTGCCAGCAGTTACTCTAGCGGGGGGGCCAGGGAGCAGTACTTC. Translation gives CASSYSSGGAREQYF.

In its sample, this clone was seen a few times. The chain couples TRBV18 to TRBJ2-2; 9 nucleotides align to TRBD1. There are 14 residues in the CDR3. Trimming removed 5 bases from V and 6 bases from J; junction bases left unmatched: 4. Germline CDR1 reads KGHSH; CDR2 reads LQKENI. CDR3 residues: CASSSGTGSGELFF. The CDR3 DNA reads as TGTGCCAGCTCATCCGGGACAGGGTCCGGGGAGCTGTTTTTT.

The rearrangement joins TRBV6-4 to TRBJ2-7; TRBD1 agrees at 8 bases. The CDR3 is 15 amino acids. After removal of 4 bases from V and 5 bases from J, the junction contained 10 bases not matched to a gene. Germline V CDR1 and CDR2: MRHNA, SNTAGT. Here the CDR3 DNA reads TGTGCCAGCAGTGGTTTTGGACAGGGTAACCACGAGCAGTACTTC. Its translation is CASSGFGQGNHEQYF.